This entry is about one TCR beta chain. No antigen is known for it. CDR3 length: 16 amino acids. Unmatched junction bases numbered 3, after V lost 1 base and J lost 1 base. The germline V gene encodes CDR1 KGHSH and CDR2 LQKENI. Measured with immunoSEQ multiplex PCR; TCRdb has only the in-frame clones, and not every one. The data hold tens of thousands of clones, with over 75% observed a single time. The sample belongs to a study of OX40 agonist ivuxolimab in advanced cancers. Study information: Prior checkpoint blockade (anti-PD-1, anti-PD-L1 or anti-CTLA-4) was permitted; approximately 40% had it. Whole-study findings and limits: CD8+ T cells (on average) carried more expanded clones than CD4+ T cells. Nonresponders included some who also had low normalized T-cell clonal expansion.

V is TRBV18 and J is TRBJ2-3; 9 nucleotides match TRBD2. The receptor was derived from an adult with an advanced solid tumor such as melanoma, head and neck, liver or kidney cancer. Sequenced here: CD4+ or CD8+ T cells sorted from blood, sampled in a trial of the OX40 agonist ivuxolimab. The CDR3 is CASSPRTSARTDTQYF. CDR3 nucleotides: TGTGCCAGCTCACCACGGACTAGCGCTCGCACAGATACGCAGTATTTT. Drawing the rest from reference TRBV18 and TRBJ2-3, the complete variable domain is NAGVMQNPRHLVRRRGQEARLRCSPMKGHSHVYWYRQLPEEGLKFMVYLQKENIIDESGMPKERFSAEFPKEGPSILRIQQVVRGDSAAYFCASSPRTSARTDTQYFGPGTRLTVL.